This is a list of T cell receptor beta chains from one sample in a study of spatial heterogeneity in lung cancer. TCRdb called the 5' RACE reads again in MiXCR, with one record for every CDR3 protein. The sample yields 39,000 or so distinct CDR3 sequences, around 7.5% seen once. The input for sequencing was PBMCs, taken at surgery. The receptors come from a male donor with early-stage non-small cell lung cancer. Both conserved end residues are part of each CDR3. Each record gives: J gene, clone size, D gene, V gene, CDR3 protein, CDR3 DNA. D genes are given only for firm matches. Where a row states a size, it is once, few, many or the class of an expanded clone; other rows omit it.

TRBJ2-1 many TRBD2 TRBV12-3/TRBV12-4 CASSFGGLAGVEFF TGTGCCAGCAGTTTTGGGGGACTAGCGGGAGTGGAGTTCTTC
TRBJ2-2 - TRBD1 TRBV7-8 CAIQGANTGELFF TGTGCCATTCAGGGGGCGAACACCGGGGAGCTGTTTTTT
TRBJ1-6 many - TRBV20-1 CSARSPGNSPLHF TGCAGTGCTAGATCGCCAGGGAATTCACCCCTCCACTTT
TRBJ1-1 many - TRBV5-1 CASSGGGMFTEAFF TGCGCCAGCAGCGGCGGGGGCATGTTCACTGAAGCTTTCTTT
TRBJ1-2 many - TRBV29-1 CSVAGGDGYTF TGCAGCGTTGCTGGTGGGGATGGCTACACCTTC
TRBJ1-2 many TRBD1 TRBV27 CASSMTGSYGYTF TGTGCCAGCAGCATGACAGGGTCTTATGGCTACACCTTC
TRBJ2-5 few TRBD1 TRBV12-3/TRBV12-4 CASSHRDRGRETQYF TGTGCCAGCAGTCACCGGGACAGGGGGCGGGAGACCCAGTACTTC
TRBJ2-5 many TRBD1 TRBV5-4 CASSPGTGGEETQYF TGTGCCAGCAGCCCCGGGACAGGGGGCGAGGAGACCCAGTACTTC
TRBJ2-5 many - TRBV11-2 CASSLIQETQYF TGTGCCAGCAGCCTAATTCAAGAGACCCAGTACTTC
TRBJ2-1 - - TRBV2 CASRATLNEQFF TGTGCCAGCAGGGCTACTCTAAATGAGCAGTTCTTC
TRBJ2-5 many - TRBV5-5 CASSLSATAGQETQYF TGTGCCAGCAGCTTATCCGCCACGGCGGGGCAAGAGACCCAGTACTTC
TRBJ1-3 many - TRBV9 CASSVSGSFSGNTIYF TGTGCCAGCAGCGTAAGCGGCAGCTTCTCTGGAAACACCATATATTTT
TRBJ1-2 few - TRBV2 CASNLRGTGYTF TGTGCCAGCAATTTACGAGGGACGGGCTACACCTTC
TRBJ1-5 few TRBD1 TRBV20-1 CSAIRDRNQPQHF TGCAGTGCAATCCGGGACAGAAATCAGCCCCAGCATTTT
TRBJ1-1 many - TRBV29-1 CSVKDNGEAFF TGCAGCGTTAAGGATAATGGTGAAGCTTTCTTT
TRBJ2-1 - - TRBV9 CASSALGHEQFF TGTGCCAGCAGCGCGTTGGGGCATGAGCAGTTCTTC
TRBJ1-2 many - TRBV3-1 CASSQALDSNLNYGYTF TGTGCCAGCAGCCAGGCCTTGGACAGTAACCTTAACTATGGCTACACCTTC
TRBJ1-2 - - TRBV11-2 CASSPMANYGYTF TGTGCCAGCAGCCCCATGGCGAACTATGGCTACACCTTC
TRBJ2-3 many TRBD2 TRBV29-1 CSAPSGNTDTQYF TGCAGCGCCCCTAGCGGGAACACAGATACGCAGTATTTT
TRBJ2-1 few - TRBV19 CASSLNSQTGGDLFF TGTGCCAGTAGTCTTAACTCCCAGACAGGCGGAGACCTGTTCTTC
TRBJ2-1 - TRBD2 TRBV13 CASSAGLAGYNEQFF TGTGCCAGCAGCGCGGGACTAGCAGGCTACAATGAGCAGTTCTTC
TRBJ1-4 - - TRBV4-2 CASSQDWGHKNEKLFF TGTGCCAGCAGCCAAGATTGGGGACATAAAAATGAAAAACTGTTTTTT
TRBJ1-5 many TRBD1 TRBV28 CASSSGQVFQPQHF TGTGCCAGCAGTTCCGGACAGGTCTTTCAGCCCCAGCATTTT
TRBJ1-3 - - TRBV7-2 CASSLTSGGSGNTIYF TGTGCCAGCAGCTTAACCTCCGGGGGTTCGGGAAACACCATATATTTT
TRBJ1-1 many - TRBV7-8 CASSLYGSEGAFF TGTGCCAGCAGCCTCTATGGCAGCGAGGGGGCTTTCTTT
TRBJ2-1 few - TRBV6-5 CASSYSTPLKGGANEQFF TGTGCCAGCAGTTACTCGACCCCACTAAAGGGCGGGGCCAATGAGCAGTTCTTC
TRBJ2-1 many TRBD2 TRBV6-2/TRBV6-3 CASSPWVAGGNEQFF TGTGCCAGCAGCCCCTGGGTAGCGGGGGGGAATGAGCAGTTCTTC
TRBJ2-3 many - TRBV7-2 CASGYEGTSTDTQYF TGTGCCAGCGGTTATGAGGGGACGAGCACAGATACGCAGTATTTT
TRBJ1-5 many TRBD1 TRBV2 CASRSQGVQQPQHF TGTGCCAGCAGGTCACAGGGGGTCCAGCAGCCCCAGCATTTT
TRBJ1-5 many - TRBV20-1 CSARRDGNSNQPQHF TGCAGTGCTAGAAGGGACGGGAATAGCAATCAGCCCCAGCATTTT
TRBJ2-5 - TRBD1 TRBV7-2 CASSKRQGRETQYF TGTGCCAGCAGCAAAAGACAGGGGCGGGAGACCCAGTACTTC
TRBJ1-5 many - TRBV7-2 CASSSGPNQPQHF TGTGCCAGCAGCTCAGGGCCCAATCAGCCCCAGCATTTT
TRBJ2-7 - - TRBV6-5 CASSYEVAGEQYF TGTGCCAGCAGTTACGAGGTAGCTGGTGAGCAGTACTTC
TRBJ2-1 - TRBD1 TRBV7-6 CASSPGTGAGEQFF TGTGCCAGCAGTCCCGGGACAGGGGCAGGTGAGCAGTTCTTC
TRBJ1-2 - - TRBV6-5 CASSYSGTYGYTF TGTGCCAGCAGTTACTCCGGGACATATGGCTACACCTTC
TRBJ1-4 many - TRBV24-1 CATSGGLTEKLFF TGTGCCACCAGTGGAGGACTGACGGAAAAACTGTTTTTT
TRBJ2-1 medium-sized TRBD1 TRBV11-2 CASSLDRDRVRYNEQFF TGTGCCAGCAGCTTAGATCGAGACAGGGTTAGGTACAATGAGCAGTTCTTC
TRBJ1-1 many - TRBV28 CASTIRNTEAFF TGTGCCAGCACCATCCGAAACACTGAAGCTTTCTTT
TRBJ1-5 - - TRBV20-1 CSAGQNSNQPQHF TGCAGTGCTGGACAGAATAGCAATCAGCCCCAGCATTTT
TRBJ2-3 many - TRBV12-3/TRBV12-4 CASSSTDTQYF TGTGCCAGCAGTTCGACAGATACGCAGTATTTT
TRBJ2-3 many TRBD2 TRBV30 CAWSVSGGKDTQYF TGTGCCTGGAGTGTAAGCGGGGGGAAAGATACGCAGTATTTT
TRBJ1-5 few - TRBV12-3/TRBV12-4 CASSRRDGINQPQHF TGTGCCAGCAGCCGACGGGACGGTATCAATCAGCCCCAGCATTTT
TRBJ1-5 many - TRBV7-9 CASSQGLGSNQPQHF TGTGCCAGCAGCCAGGGTTTAGGGAGCAATCAGCCCCAGCATTTT
TRBJ2-3 many - TRBV5-1 CASSFGQTTDTQYF TGCGCCAGCAGCTTCGGACAGACCACAGATACGCAGTATTTT